The 30 T cell receptor beta chains presented below share a single source sample, sequenced in a study of sequential checkpoint blockade in melanoma. Here immunoSEQ multiplex PCR was the method, and the copy in TCRdb shows in-frame clones only, minus some. The sample contains over 25,000 clones, approximately 75% of which appear only once. Treatment meaning: randomized to nivolumab then ipilimumab (arm A) or the reverse (arm B). Material: CD8+ T cells sorted from blood (inferred from file names), obtained from a patient given nivolumab and ipilimumab in sequence. The receptors were sampled from a human donor with melanoma.

The J gene is TRBJ1-5, the V gene TRBV4-1, with D perhaps TRBD1 (5 bases). Germline V gene data show CDR1 as MGHRA and CDR2 as YSYEKL. CDR3 size: 15 residues. The V end lost 2 bases, the J end lost 0 bases, and 8 bases lay between the germline ends. In DNA form, the CDR3 reads TGCGCCAGCAGCCAACAAGACAGTAGCAATCAGCCCCAGCATTTT. Amino acid sequence: CASSQQDSSNQPQHF.

The V gene is TRBV25-1, the J gene TRBJ1-1, with D hard to call. The CDR3 runs to 12 residues. V shed 7 bases and J shed 5 bases, with 11 bases lying between them. The germline CDR1 and CDR2 sequences are MGHDK and SYGVNS. This chain's CDR3 is CASTSFGTEAFF. The CDR3 bases are TGTGCCAGCACCTCCTTCGGGACTGAAGCTTTCTTT.

This chain joins TRBV11-2 and TRBJ2-3, with D possibly being TRBD2 (5 bases). Germline CDR1 and CDR2: SGHAT and FQNNGV. V was trimmed by 4 bases and J by 2 bases, leaving 13 bases between them. The CDR3 contains 15 residues. The CDR3 sequence is CASSSSGTFTDTQYF. The CDR3 region has the DNA TGTGCCAGCAGCTCAAGCGGCACTTTCACAGATACGCAGTATTTT.

In this sample, this clone turned up a few times. The J gene is TRBJ2-3, the V gene TRBV7-9; TRBD2 agrees at 7 bases. The V gene end was trimmed by 5 bases and the J gene end by 6 bases; junction bases not matched to a gene: 14. This CDR3 is built from 16 residues. The germline gives CDR1 SEHNR, CDR2 FQNEAQ (reference sequence). CDR3 residues: CASSLTSTESTDTQYF. DNA for the CDR3: TGTGCCAGCAGCCTGACTAGCACAGAATCTACGGATACGCAGTATTTT.

This chain uses TRBV5-4 with TRBJ1-1; D call uncertain. The germline V and J ends were trimmed by 2 bases and 5 bases, with 10 bases remaining between them. This CDR3 region has 13 residues. The V gene's germline CDR1 is SGHNT and CDR2 YYREEE (reference sequence). DNA for the CDR3: TGTGCCAGCAGCTTCGGGCAGCGGACTGAAGCTTTCTTT. This encodes CASSFGQRTEAFF. The variable domain in full, completed from reference TRBV5-4 and TRBJ1-1, reads ETGVTQSPTHLIKTRGQQVTLRCSSQSGHNTVSWYQQALGQGPQFIFQYYREEENGRGNFPPRFSGLQFPNYSSELNVNALELDDSALYLCASSFGQRTEAFFGQGTRLTVV.

This clone was observed many times. Compared with germline, one end of the junction differs, possibly owing to a read error. The genes are TRBV5-3 and TRBJ1-3; no definite D call. TRBV5-3 is reported as an ORF; its role is uncertain. CDR3 length equals 11 residues. Here the CDR3 DNA reads TGTGCCAGCAGCTTTTCGAACACCATATATTTT. The encoded protein is CASSFSNTIYF.

The J gene is TRBJ2-7, the V gene TRBV14; D perhaps matches TRBD2 (6 bases). The CDR3 length is 16 residues. Germline values: CDR1 SGHDN, CDR2 FVKESK. The germline V and J ends were trimmed by 1 base and 5 bases, with 18 bases remaining between them. The CDR3 bases are TGTGCCAGCAGCCAAGGGAGGGCCCGCAGGGTCCACGAGCAGTACTTC. Residues: CASSQGRARRVHEQYF.

This clone has more than one count but fewer than ten. The chain joins TRBV9 to TRBJ2-3, with 13 bases lining up with TRBD2. V trimming: 2 bases; J trimming: 6 bases; junction bases outside the gene matches: 6. This CDR3 spans 16 amino acids. Germline V gives CDR1 SGDLS, CDR2 YYNGEE. CDR3 sequence reads: CASSVTSGGARDTQYF. The CDR3 DNA follows: TGTGCCAGCAGCGTCACTAGCGGGGGGGCGAGGGATACGCAGTATTTT.

This clone was seen repeatedly, ten times or more. The rearrangement links TRBV7-9 to TRBJ1-2, with TRBD1 matching 11 bases. Germline V gene data show CDR1 as SEHNR and CDR2 as FQNEAQ (reference sequence). The CDR3 has 15 amino acids. V lost 5 bases to trimming and J lost 3 bases; unmatched junction nucleotides: 5. The CDR3 DNA reads TGTGCCAGCAGCACCGGACAGGGGGCGGACTATGGCTACACCTTC. This codes for CASSTGQGADYGYTF.

A single count supports this clone. The chain has TRBV9 and TRBJ2-7; possible D gene TRBD2, 6 bases. Trimming shortened V by 4 bases and J by 6 bases, and 20 bases separated the two germline ends. The CDR3 has 15 residues. Germline V lookup: CDR1 SGDLS, CDR2 YYNGEE. Written as DNA, the CDR3 is TGTGCCAGCAGCCCCTACGGGGGTTCAAGAGTCGAGCAGTACTTC. This translates into CASSPYGGSRVEQYF.

The chain has TRBV10-3 and TRBJ2-5; the match to TRBD2 covers 7 bases. The germline gives CDR1 ENHRY, CDR2 SYGVKD. The ends lost 4 bases at V and 2 bases at J; junction bases unmatched: 1. The CDR3 consists of 13 residues. The CDR3 coding sequence is TGTGCCATCAGTGTGGGAGGGCAAGAGACCCAGTACTTC. This codes for CAISVGGQETQYF.

The chain combines TRBV6-5 with TRBJ2-7; 10 bases match TRBD2. CDR1 is MNHEY, CDR2 SVGAGI, per germline. V shed 8 bases and J 2 bases; nucleotides not matched to a gene: 6. CDR3 size: 14 residues. The DNA of the CDR3 is TGTGCCAGCGGCCCAGCGGGGGGGACCTACGAGCAGTACTTC. Translated, it gives CASGPAGGTYEQYF.

The V and J genes are TRBV10-3 and TRBJ1-3; D ambiguous. The CDR3 runs to 14 residues. Germline CDR1 is ENHRY and CDR2 is SYGVKD. Trimming cost V 6 bases and J 2 bases, with 11 bases left between them. DNA for the CDR3: TGTGCCATCAGGGACGCGAGGGCTGGAAACACCATATATTTT. Its translation is CAIRDARAGNTIYF.

On this clone: The sample holds other DNA sequences that translate to the same CDR3. This chain connects TRBV5-6 to TRBJ1-6, with D uncertain. Germline V gene sequence: CDR1 SGHDT, CDR2 YYEEEE. V was clipped by 0 bases and J by 7 bases, with 8 bases between them. This CDR3 comprises 14 residues. The CDR3 DNA reads TGTGCCAGCAGCTTGGGAGGGCTAAATTCACCCCTCCACTTT. The encoded protein is CASSLGGLNSPLHF.

The table lists this clone with a few counts. The J gene is TRBJ2-3, the V gene TRBV28; TRBD2 matches at 7 bases. Germline V lookup: CDR1 MDHEN, CDR2 SYDVKM. The J segment lost 1 base and the V segment lost 6 bases, leaving 13 bases of the junction unmatched. This CDR3 has 17 residues. The DNA of the CDR3 is TGTGCCAGCAGCCCGCCGGATGACCGGGGGGGCACAGATACGCAGTATTTT. It specifies CASSPPDDRGGTDTQYF.

The chain carries TRBV5-1 and TRBJ1-5, with a weak D call TRBD1 (6 bases). Germline V gene lookup returns CDR1 SGHRS and CDR2 YFSETQ. Trimming left V 0 bases short and J 7 bases short, with 8 bases between. This CDR3 is built from 13 residues. The chain's CDR3 is CASSLGGGQPQHF. The CDR3 DNA reads as TGCGCCAGCAGCTTGGGAGGGGGACAGCCCCAGCATTTT.

The chain joins TRBV7-9 to TRBJ2-7, with 11 bases lining up with TRBD1. The CDR3 runs 15 residues. Germline CDR1 and CDR2: SEHNR and FQNEAQ (reference sequence). V trimming: 5 bases; J trimming: 3 bases; junction bases outside the gene matches: 6. The CDR3 loop is CASSPQGTGGYEQYF. For the CDR3, the DNA is TGTGCCAGCAGCCCGCAAGGGACAGGGGGCTACGAGCAGTACTTC.

This sequence joins TRBV19 and TRBJ2-7; the D gene is possibly TRBD1 (5 bases). This CDR3 is built from 12 residues. The V end lost 5 bases, the J end lost 6 bases, and 11 bases lay between the germline ends. The V gene's germline CDR1 is LNHDA and CDR2 SQIVND (reference sequence). CDR3 loop: CASSYQGAEQYF. In DNA, the CDR3 is TGTGCCAGTAGTTATCAGGGTGCCGAGCAGTACTTC.

The chain is built from TRBV27 and TRBJ2-3, with a tentative D call TRBD2 (7 bases). This CDR3 is 17 amino acids long. With 3 bases removed from V and 3 bases from J, the gap between germline ends came to 19 bases. Per germline, CDR1 MNHEY and CDR2 SMNVEV (reference sequence). This CDR3 is CASSFEGGGLNTDTQYF. The CDR3 nucleotides are TGTGCCAGCAGTTTCGAGGGGGGGGGCCTAAATACAGATACGCAGTATTTT.

The CDR3: CASSIWGAGANVLTF. DNA for the CDR3: TGTGCCAGTAGTATCTGGGGAGCTGGGGCCAACGTCCTGACTTTC. The chain combines TRBV19 with TRBJ2-6; a weak D match, TRBD2 (5 bases). Germline V gene lookup returns CDR1 LNHDA and CDR2 SQIVND (reference sequence). Deletions cut 3 bases from V and 2 bases from J, with 8 bases between. There are 15 residues in the CDR3.

V and J are TRBV6-5 and TRBJ1-1, with TRBD1 matching over 7 bases. The CDR3 contains 12 residues. The germline V gene has CDR1 MNHEY and CDR2 SVGAGI. Trimming cost V 9 bases and J 5 bases; bases outside gene matches: 6. In DNA form, the CDR3 reads TGTGCCAGACGACAGGGAGAGACTGAAGCTTTCTTT. Translation gives CARRQGETEAFF.

The chain couples TRBV19 to TRBJ2-2; no clear D. The CDR3 sequence is 15 residues long. V lost 1 base and J 4 bases, leaving 10 bases between the germline ends. Germline V gene data show CDR1 as LNHDA and CDR2 as SQIVND (reference sequence). As DNA, the CDR3 is TGTGCCAGTAGTATAGCAGCGACTTCCACCGGGGAGCTGTTTTTT. Protein sequence: CASSIAATSTGELFF.

The V call is TRBV11-2, the J call TRBJ2-7, with 9 nucleotides matching TRBD1. V was pared by 1 base and J by 4 bases, with 11 bases of the junction left unmatched. Per the germline V gene, CDR1 is SGHAT and CDR2 is FQNNGV. This CDR3 has 17 amino acids. This CDR3 is CASSLGFNRDREYEQYF. The CDR3 DNA reads as TGTGCCAGCAGCTTAGGCTTTAACCGGGACAGGGAGTACGAGCAGTACTTC.

The chain links TRBV30 to TRBJ2-1; D is possibly TRBD2 (6 bases). The germline V gene encodes CDR1 GTSNPN and CDR2 SVGIG (reference sequence). The CDR3 is made up of 15 amino acids. Trimming removed 1 base at V and 2 bases at J, with 12 bases between. CDR3 bases: TGTGCCTGGAGTGGGGGACTGTTCCCCTACAATGAGCAGTTCTTC. Protein: CAWSGGLFPYNEQFF.

The CDR3 region is CASSGQGANYGYTF. The DNA for the CDR3 is TGTGCCAGCAGCGGACAGGGGGCCAACTATGGCTACACCTTC. The genes are TRBV6-1 and TRBJ1-2; the match to TRBD1 covers 11 bases. Looked up from germline, CDR1 is MNHNS and CDR2 is SASEGT. The CDR3 extends over 14 amino acids. The V segment lost 6 bases and the J segment 2 bases; nucleotides outside the gene matches: 2.

V gene TRBV5-1 combines with J gene TRBJ2-7; the D gene is possibly TRBD1 (7 bases). CDR1 and CDR2 (germline): SGHRS, YFSETQ. V was shortened by 4 bases and J by 6 bases, with 17 bases between the two germline ends. The CDR3 spans 14 residues. CDR3 DNA: TGCGCCAGCAGCATTGACAGGGAGGTGGGCGAGCAGTACTTC. This encodes CASSIDREVGEQYF.

This chain joins TRBV10-2 and TRBJ1-5, with TRBD1 matching over 9 bases. Looked up from germline, CDR1 is WSHSY and CDR2 is SAAADI. V lost 4 bases to trimming and J lost 4 bases; unmatched junction nucleotides: 8. The length of the CDR3 is 16 residues. In DNA, the CDR3 is TGCGCCAGCAGTGCGCCGGGACAGGGAGGAAATCAGCCCCAGCATTTT. This codes for CASSAPGQGGNQPQHF.

The chain uses TRBV9 and TRBJ1-1; D is possibly TRBD1 (5 bases). Germline V gene lookup returns CDR1 SGDLS and CDR2 YYNGEE. V dropped 4 bases and J dropped 4 bases, with 20 bases sitting between them. The CDR3 has 16 amino acids. The CDR3 coding sequence is TGTGCCAGCAGCCCGGTGGTGGGGCCCGCAGGCACTGAAGCTTTCTTT. Its translation is CASSPVVGPAGTEAFF. Full variable domain (remainder filled in from reference TRBV9 and TRBJ1-1): DSGVTQTPKHLITATGQRVTLRCSPRSGDLSVYWYQQSLDQGLQFLIQYYNGEERAKGNILERFSAQQFPDLHSELNLSSLELGDSALYFCASSPVVGPAGTEAFFGQGTRLTVV.

This clone was seen more than once but under ten times. The V call is TRBV7-9, the J call TRBJ1-1; maybe TRBD1 (6 bases). V was pared by 6 bases and J by 3 bases, with 11 bases between. Germline CDR1 reads SEHNR; CDR2 reads FQNEAQ (reference sequence). This CDR3 has 13 amino acids. The CDR3 is CASRPTGYTEAFF. The CDR3 DNA follows: TGTGCCAGCAGACCGACAGGTTACACTGAAGCTTTCTTT.

This chain connects TRBV5-6 to TRBJ2-1; the D is unclear. Germline V gene data show CDR1 as SGHDT and CDR2 as YYEEEE. The CDR3 is 13 residues long. V gave up 0 bases and J gave up 13 bases, with 14 bases separating them. Written as DNA, the CDR3 is TGTGCCAGCAGCTTGGGGGCAGCCTGGGTTCAGTTCTTC. Its protein product is CASSLGAAWVQFF. The whole variable domain, filled in from reference TRBV5-6 and TRBJ2-1, reads DAGVTQSPTHLIKTRGQQVTLRCSPKSGHDTVSWYQQALGQGPQFIFQYYEEEERQRGNFPDRFSGHQFPNYSSELNVNALLLGDSALYLCASSLGAAWVQFFGPGTRLTVL.